This paragraph reports one T cell receptor (beta chain). Its specificity is unknown. The protocol was immunoSEQ multiplex PCR, while the TCRdb copy is restricted to in-frame clones and leaves out a portion. The sample lists about 58,000 clones, roughly 80% seen once, with less than 4% in the top ten. The data derive from a study of early stage breast cancer tumors. As for the study in general: ER+/PR+/HER2- status applied to about 70% of the 16 invasive breast tumors.

The CDR3 runs to 15 residues. V lost 1 base and J 7 bases, leaving 14 bases between the germline ends. CDR1 and CDR2 from the germline V gene are SGHVS and FQNEAQ. The study's findings and limits: Unsorted bulk genomic DNA sequencing lacked pairing and functional marker data. Enriched TCRB sequences shared across patients were mostly commonly generated sequences. Tumor and normal breast were distinguished via blood comparison in 14 of 16 patients.

The source of this sequence is a young adult with breast cancer. The chain carries TRBV7-8 and TRBJ1-3; unclear D gene. Sample: blood. This chain's CDR3 is CASSLDQGLWNTIYF. CDR3 DNA: TGTGCCAGCAGCTTAGATCAAGGATTGTGGAACACCATATATTTT. The full variable domain, its missing parts supplied by reference TRBV7-8 and TRBJ1-3, is GAGVSQSPRYKVAKRGQDVALRCDPISGHVSLFWYQQALGQGPEFLTYFQNEAQLDKSGLPSDRFFAERPEGSVSTLKIQRTQQEDSAVYLCASSLDQGLWNTIYFGEGSWLTVV.